This is a list of T cell receptor beta chains from one sample in a study of T-cell reconstitution after alpha-beta-depleted transplantation in children. Each CDR3 protein gets one entry after TCRdb re-called the PCR reads with MiXCR. The table has some 290,000 distinct CDR3 sequences, more than 20% seen once. Material: PBMCs, mostly from graft donor cells, obtained 180 days after TCRalphabeta/CD19-depleted stem cell transplant. The receptors stem from a male patient younger than 18 who had a stem cell transplant for acute lymphoblastic leukemia, so the T cells may come from the graft donor. Both conserved end residues are part of each CDR3. The order of the fields is V gene, D gene, clone size, J gene, CDR3 protein, CDR3 DNA. The D gene is left open where the match is weak. Expanded clones get a size class; other rows say once, few or many, or leave the size out.

v_call: TRBV3-1; d_call: TRBD2; clone_size: few; j_call: TRBJ2-5; cdr3_aa: CASSKTGTSGEETQYF; cdr3_nt: TGTGCCAGCAGCAAAACCGGGACTAGCGGAGAAGAGACCCAGTACTTC
v_call: TRBV5-1; d_call: TRBD1; clone_size: -; j_call: TRBJ2-2; cdr3_aa: CASSLAQTGAGELFF; cdr3_nt: TGCGCCAGCAGCTTGGCCCAGACAGGGGCCGGGGAGCTGTTTTTT
v_call: TRBV29-1; d_call: -; clone_size: -; j_call: TRBJ2-5; cdr3_aa: CSVASSGTFQETQYF; cdr3_nt: TGCAGCGTCGCGTCCTCGGGGACTTTCCAAGAGACCCAGTACTTC
v_call: TRBV7-9; d_call: -; clone_size: few; j_call: TRBJ2-3; cdr3_aa: CASSLFRAPSTDTQYF; cdr3_nt: TGTGCCAGCAGCTTATTTCGGGCCCCTAGCACAGATACGCAGTATTTT
v_call: TRBV18; d_call: -; clone_size: -; j_call: TRBJ2-5; cdr3_aa: CASSLGVSETQYF; cdr3_nt: TGTGCCAGCTCCTTGGGGGTGTCGGAGACCCAGTACTTC
v_call: TRBV11-2; d_call: TRBD2; clone_size: -; j_call: TRBJ2-2; cdr3_aa: CASSLGTSGSTGELFF; cdr3_nt: TGTGCCAGCAGCTTGGGGACTAGCGGGAGCACCGGGGAGCTGTTTTTT
v_call: TRBV7-6; d_call: TRBD2; clone_size: -; j_call: TRBJ2-7; cdr3_aa: CASSLIRGLAGVKGIGSEQYF; cdr3_nt: TGTGCCAGCAGCTTAATTAGGGGACTAGCGGGAGTCAAGGGGATCGGGAGCGAGCAGTACTTC
v_call: TRBV11-2; d_call: -; clone_size: -; j_call: TRBJ2-7; cdr3_aa: CASSGTRDWPYEQYF; cdr3_nt: TGTGCCAGCAGCGGGACGCGGGACTGGCCCTACGAGCAGTACTTC
v_call: TRBV12-3/TRBV12-4; d_call: -; clone_size: -; j_call: TRBJ1-4; cdr3_aa: CASSRGVLDEKLFF; cdr3_nt: TGTGCCAGCAGTCGAGGGGTCTTGGATGAAAAACTGTTTTTT
v_call: TRBV20-1; d_call: TRBD1; clone_size: -; j_call: TRBJ1-3; cdr3_aa: CSARVQGPGNTIYF; cdr3_nt: TGCAGTGCTAGAGTACAGGGGCCTGGAAACACCATATATTTT
v_call: TRBV5-1; d_call: -; clone_size: -; j_call: TRBJ2-5; cdr3_aa: CASSLEVRVPYQETQYF; cdr3_nt: TGCGCCAGCAGCTTGGAAGTTAGGGTCCCTTACCAAGAGACCCAGTACTTC
v_call: TRBV27; d_call: -; clone_size: -; j_call: TRBJ1-2; cdr3_aa: CASSFRNRFYGYTF; cdr3_nt: TGTGCCAGCAGTTTTAGAAATAGGTTCTATGGCTACACCTTC
v_call: TRBV7-3; d_call: -; clone_size: -; j_call: TRBJ2-2; cdr3_aa: CASSLPGRKELFF; cdr3_nt: TGTGCCAGCAGCCTCCCGGGCCGCAAGGAGCTGTTTTTT
v_call: TRBV7-3; d_call: -; clone_size: few; j_call: TRBJ2-7; cdr3_aa: CATALSAGYEQYF; cdr3_nt: TGTGCCACCGCTCTATCGGCGGGGTACGAGCAGTACTTC
v_call: TRBV18; d_call: -; clone_size: few; j_call: TRBJ2-3; cdr3_aa: CASSPPRAGVTDTQYF; cdr3_nt: TGTGCCAGCTCACCACCGCGGGCTGGGGTCACAGATACGCAGTATTTT
v_call: TRBV20-1; d_call: -; clone_size: many; j_call: TRBJ1-2; cdr3_aa: CSGRGADFYGYTF; cdr3_nt: TGCAGCGGTCGGGGGGCTGATTTCTATGGCTACACCTTC
v_call: TRBV3-1; d_call: TRBD2; clone_size: -; j_call: TRBJ2-7; cdr3_aa: CASSQDPLAGVPYEQYF; cdr3_nt: TGTGCCAGCAGCCAAGATCCCCTAGCGGGAGTCCCCTACGAGCAGTACTTC
v_call: TRBV6-6; d_call: -; clone_size: few; j_call: TRBJ2-4; cdr3_aa: CASSYSGENIQYF; cdr3_nt: TGTGCCAGCAGTTACTCGGGGGAAAACATTCAGTACTTC
v_call: TRBV5-1; d_call: TRBD1; clone_size: -; j_call: TRBJ1-5; cdr3_aa: CASSWRQGDQPQHF; cdr3_nt: TGCGCCAGCAGCTGGAGACAGGGGGATCAGCCCCAGCATTTT
v_call: TRBV7-9; d_call: -; clone_size: -; j_call: TRBJ2-1; cdr3_aa: CASSLALGAAYNEQFF; cdr3_nt: TGTGCCAGCAGCTTAGCGCTAGGGGCGGCCTACAATGAGCAGTTCTTC
v_call: TRBV7-2; d_call: -; clone_size: -; j_call: TRBJ2-4; cdr3_aa: CASSLQILAKNIQYF; cdr3_nt: TGTGCCAGCAGCTTACAGATTCTAGCCAAAAACATTCAGTACTTC
v_call: TRBV18; d_call: TRBD1; clone_size: -; j_call: TRBJ1-5; cdr3_aa: CASSPNRGKAGSMAHQHF; cdr3_nt: TGTGCCAGCTCACCCAACAGGGGGAAGGCTGGATCTATGGCCCACCAGCATTTT
v_call: TRBV5-4; d_call: -; clone_size: few; j_call: TRBJ1-6; cdr3_aa: CASSLGWGPSSPLHF; cdr3_nt: TGTGCCAGCAGCTTGGGATGGGGTCCTTCCTCACCCCTCCACTTT
v_call: TRBV5-1; d_call: -; clone_size: few; j_call: TRBJ2-7; cdr3_aa: CASSLAGDWSNDYEQYF; cdr3_nt: TGCGCCAGCAGCTTGGCCGGGGACTGGAGTAACGATTACGAGCAGTACTTC
v_call: TRBV20-1; d_call: TRBD2; clone_size: -; j_call: TRBJ2-5; cdr3_aa: CSASRGLAGETQYF; cdr3_nt: TGCAGTGCGTCAAGAGGACTAGCGGGAGAGACCCAGTACTTC
v_call: TRBV12-3/TRBV12-4; d_call: -; clone_size: many; j_call: TRBJ2-7; cdr3_aa: CASRPTPLVSGEQYF; cdr3_nt: TGTGCCAGCAGACCTACCCCTCTAGTGTCCGGCGAGCAGTACTTC
v_call: TRBV27; d_call: -; clone_size: few; j_call: TRBJ1-1; cdr3_aa: CASRLEGRNTEAFF; cdr3_nt: TGTGCCAGCAGACTTGAAGGGAGGAACACTGAAGCTTTCTTT
v_call: TRBV20-1; d_call: -; clone_size: -; j_call: TRBJ2-7; cdr3_aa: CSARPGTHDEQYF; cdr3_nt: TGCAGTGCTAGACCCGGAACGCACGACGAGCAGTACTTC
v_call: TRBV5-1; d_call: -; clone_size: -; j_call: TRBJ2-2; cdr3_aa: CASSLGGLRTGELFF; cdr3_nt: TGCGCCAGCAGCTTGGGAGGCCTGAGGACCGGGGAGCTGTTTTTT
v_call: TRBV18; d_call: -; clone_size: many; j_call: TRBJ2-3; cdr3_aa: CASSPRTTDTQYF; cdr3_nt: TGTGCCAGCTCACCAAGGACCACAGATACGCAGTATTTT
v_call: TRBV12-3/TRBV12-4; d_call: -; clone_size: -; j_call: TRBJ2-5; cdr3_aa: CASSHLQAGGTAQYF; cdr3_nt: TGTGCCAGCAGTCATCTCCAAGCCGGCGGGACGGCCCAGTACTTC
v_call: TRBV6-5; d_call: -; clone_size: -; j_call: TRBJ2-1; cdr3_aa: CASSYDLASSYNEQFF; cdr3_nt: TGTGCCAGCAGTTACGACCTAGCGAGCTCCTACAATGAGCAGTTCTTC
v_call: TRBV2; d_call: -; clone_size: few; j_call: TRBJ2-7; cdr3_aa: CAITTGTYEQYF; cdr3_nt: TGTGCCATCACCACAGGGACGTACGAGCAGTACTTC
v_call: TRBV20-1; d_call: -; clone_size: -; j_call: TRBJ1-1; cdr3_aa: CSAVRAFF; cdr3_nt: TGCAGTGCCGTGCGGGCTTTCTTT
v_call: TRBV10-3; d_call: -; clone_size: -; j_call: TRBJ2-3; cdr3_aa: CAISDRGDTQYF; cdr3_nt: TGTGCCATCAGTGACAGGGGTGATACGCAGTATTTT
v_call: TRBV20-1; d_call: -; clone_size: few; j_call: TRBJ1-1; cdr3_aa: CSARDLRSTTEAFF; cdr3_nt: TGCAGTGCTAGAGATCTAAGGTCTACCACTGAAGCTTTCTTT
v_call: TRBV7-2; d_call: -; clone_size: many; j_call: TRBJ2-1; cdr3_aa: CASSFLVNEQFF; cdr3_nt: TGTGCCAGCAGCTTTCTCGTTAATGAGCAGTTCTTC
v_call: TRBV5-1; d_call: TRBD2; clone_size: few; j_call: TRBJ2-3; cdr3_aa: CASSLSGGSTDTQYF; cdr3_nt: TGCGCCAGCAGCTTGTCGGGGGGGTCCACAGATACGCAGTATTTT
v_call: TRBV29-1; d_call: TRBD1; clone_size: few; j_call: TRBJ2-1; cdr3_aa: CSVETGLTRNEQFF; cdr3_nt: TGCAGCGTTGAGACAGGGCTGACCCGCAATGAGCAGTTCTTC
v_call: TRBV29-1; d_call: -; clone_size: -; j_call: TRBJ2-7; cdr3_aa: CSVYGRDSSYEQYF; cdr3_nt: TGCAGCGTTTATGGACGGGATTCCTCCTACGAGCAGTACTTC